The rows below give T cell receptor beta chains drawn from one sample of a study of blood T cell repertoires in COVID-19. The repertoire was sequenced with immunoSEQ multiplex PCR; TCRdb's copy has only in-frame clones and lacks some. Of some 370,000 clones listed, around 90% are singletons. The sample was peripheral blood. The receptor source for this set is a young man with active or convalescent COVID-19. Both conserved end residues are part of each CDR3. Fields, in order: J gene, V gene, D gene, clone size, CDR3 protein, CDR3 DNA. D genes are given only for firm matches. Only part of the rows carry a size: once, few, many, or a class if the clone is expanded.

J gene: TRBJ1-2; V gene: TRBV19; D gene: .; clone size: .; CDR3 protein: CASRDAGWNGYTF; CDR3 DNA: TGTGCCAGTAGAGACGCAGGGTGGAACGGCTACACCTTC
J gene: TRBJ1-2; V gene: TRBV6-1; D gene: .; clone size: .; CDR3 protein: CASSEWGGANYGYTF; CDR3 DNA: TGTGCCAGCAGTGAGTGGGGGGGGGCTAACTATGGCTACACCTTC
J gene: TRBJ2-5; V gene: TRBV4-1; D gene: TRBD2; clone size: .; CDR3 protein: CASRGLAEETQYF; CDR3 DNA: TGCGCCAGCCGGGGACTAGCGGAAGAGACCCAGTACTTC
J gene: TRBJ2-5; V gene: TRBV28; D gene: TRBD1; clone size: .; CDR3 protein: CASSRPTGPVETQYF; CDR3 DNA: TGTGCCAGCAGCCGGCCGACAGGGCCGGTGGAGACCCAGTACTTC
J gene: TRBJ2-7; V gene: TRBV20-1; D gene: .; clone size: .; CDR3 protein: CSASTLVSYEQYF; CDR3 DNA: TGCAGTGCTAGTACCCTTGTCAGCTACGAGCAGTACTTC
J gene: TRBJ2-7; V gene: TRBV10-3; D gene: TRBD2; clone size: .; CDR3 protein: CATDSSGSSYEQYF; CDR3 DNA: TGTGCCACCGACTCTAGCGGTAGCTCCTACGAGCAGTACTTC
J gene: TRBJ2-2; V gene: TRBV27; D gene: TRBD2; clone size: once; CDR3 protein: CASSPRTSGRFSDTGELFF; CDR3 DNA: TGTGCCAGCAGTCCGAGGACTAGCGGGAGATTCTCGGACACCGGGGAGCTGTTTTTT
J gene: TRBJ2-2; V gene: TRBV6-2/TRBV6-3; D gene: .; clone size: .; CDR3 protein: CASSYSKFSQNTGELFF; CDR3 DNA: TGTGCCAGCAGTTACTCGAAATTCTCACAGAACACCGGGGAGCTGTTTTTT
J gene: TRBJ1-4; V gene: TRBV11-2; D gene: .; clone size: .; CDR3 protein: CASSPRLGKLFF; CDR3 DNA: TGTGCCAGCAGCCCCCGGTTGGGCAAACTGTTTTTT
J gene: TRBJ2-7; V gene: TRBV29-1; D gene: TRBD2; clone size: .; CDR3 protein: CSGRWSGSGEQYF; CDR3 DNA: TGCAGCGGCCGTTGGAGCGGGAGTGGCGAGCAGTACTTC
J gene: TRBJ2-7; V gene: TRBV7-6; D gene: TRBD2; clone size: .; CDR3 protein: CASSATSGGAPREQYF; CDR3 DNA: TGTGCCAGCAGCGCAACTAGCGGGGGGGCCCCTCGAGAGCAGTACTTC
J gene: TRBJ1-1; V gene: TRBV7-8; D gene: TRBD1; clone size: once; CDR3 protein: CASSLTGGNTEAFF; CDR3 DNA: TGTGCCAGCAGCTTGACAGGGGGAAACACTGAAGCTTTCTTT
J gene: TRBJ1-6; V gene: TRBV2; D gene: .; clone size: .; CDR3 protein: CANRERAGNNSPLHF; CDR3 DNA: TGTGCCAACAGGGAGAGGGCCGGTAACAATTCACCCCTCCACTTT
J gene: TRBJ2-2; V gene: TRBV2; D gene: TRBD2; clone size: .; CDR3 protein: CASNGLAASYTGELFF; CDR3 DNA: TGTGCCAGCAACGGACTAGCGGCGTCTTACACCGGGGAGCTGTTTTTT
J gene: TRBJ2-2; V gene: TRBV3-1/TRBV3-2; D gene: .; clone size: .; CDR3 protein: CASSPSGFSGTGELFF; CDR3 DNA: TGTGCCAGCAGCCCGTCCGGGTTTTCGGGCACCGGGGAGCTGTTTTTT
J gene: TRBJ2-4; V gene: TRBV28; D gene: TRBD2; clone size: .; CDR3 protein: CASRRMGGIAKNIQYF; CDR3 DNA: TGTGCCAGCAGGCGGATGGGGGGGATAGCCAAAAACATTCAGTACTTC
J gene: TRBJ2-1; V gene: TRBV12-5; D gene: TRBD2; clone size: .; CDR3 protein: CASGLVVAGGNEQFF; CDR3 DNA: TGTGCTAGTGGTTTGGTTGTAGCGGGAGGGAATGAGCAGTTCTTC
J gene: TRBJ2-7; V gene: TRBV5-1; D gene: TRBD2; clone size: once; CDR3 protein: CASSFGWEGPYEQYF; CDR3 DNA: TGCGCCAGCAGCTTTGGGTGGGAGGGACCCTACGAGCAGTACTTC
J gene: TRBJ2-1; V gene: TRBV18; D gene: .; clone size: .; CDR3 protein: CASSRNLGQYNEQFF; CDR3 DNA: TGTGCCAGCTCACGCAACCTCGGACAGTACAATGAGCAGTTCTTC
J gene: TRBJ2-1; V gene: TRBV9; D gene: TRBD1; clone size: .; CDR3 protein: CASSAQGASYNEQFF; CDR3 DNA: TGTGCCAGCAGCGCGCAGGGGGCGTCCTACAATGAGCAGTTCTTC
J gene: TRBJ2-7; V gene: TRBV7-2; D gene: TRBD2; clone size: .; CDR3 protein: CASRAGTSVSEQYF; CDR3 DNA: TGTGCCAGCAGGGCCGGGACTAGCGTTTCCGAGCAGTACTTC
J gene: TRBJ1-2; V gene: TRBV19; D gene: .; clone size: .; CDR3 protein: CASSIVGGGGYTF; CDR3 DNA: TGTGCCAGTAGTATAGTAGGCGGAGGAGGCTACACCTTC
J gene: TRBJ2-1; V gene: TRBV11-2; D gene: TRBD2; clone size: .; CDR3 protein: CASSLGSSGSGGNEQFF; CDR3 DNA: TGTGCCAGCAGCTTAGGGAGCAGCGGGAGTGGGGGCAATGAGCAGTTCTTC
J gene: TRBJ1-6; V gene: TRBV27; D gene: .; clone size: .; CDR3 protein: CASSFWSSYNSPLHF; CDR3 DNA: TGTGCCAGCAGTTTCTGGAGCTCCTATAATTCACCCCTCCACTTT
J gene: TRBJ1-3; V gene: TRBV27; D gene: .; clone size: .; CDR3 protein: CASSSAGYGNTIYF; CDR3 DNA: TGTGCCAGCAGTTCCGCAGGGTATGGAAACACCATATATTTT
J gene: TRBJ2-7; V gene: TRBV9; D gene: TRBD1; clone size: .; CDR3 protein: CASSVAAQGALYEQYF; CDR3 DNA: TGTGCCAGCAGCGTAGCTGCTCAGGGGGCACTATACGAGCAGTACTTC
J gene: TRBJ1-4; V gene: TRBV11-2; D gene: .; clone size: .; CDR3 protein: CASSLQTTGGAGEKLFF; CDR3 DNA: TGTGCCAGCAGCTTACAGACGACGGGGGGCGCTGGTGAAAAACTGTTTTTT
J gene: TRBJ1-2; V gene: TRBV6-5; D gene: TRBD1; clone size: .; CDR3 protein: CASSLTGVPGYTF; CDR3 DNA: TGTGCCAGCAGCCTAACAGGGGTTCCTGGCTACACCTTC
J gene: TRBJ2-5; V gene: TRBV7-9; D gene: .; clone size: .; CDR3 protein: CASSLPGRGRETQYF; CDR3 DNA: TGTGCCAGCAGCTTACCCGGCAGGGGTCGCGAGACCCAGTACTTC
J gene: TRBJ2-7; V gene: TRBV11-2; D gene: .; clone size: .; CDR3 protein: CASSLQIPRDEQYF; CDR3 DNA: TGTGCCAGCAGCTTGCAGATTCCTCGGGACGAGCAGTACTTC
J gene: TRBJ2-1; V gene: TRBV6-5; D gene: .; clone size: .; CDR3 protein: CASSSGGSWNEQFF; CDR3 DNA: TGTGCCAGCAGTTCCGGTGGTAGTTGGAATGAGCAGTTCTTC
J gene: TRBJ2-5; V gene: TRBV4-2; D gene: TRBD2; clone size: .; CDR3 protein: CASSQRLAGAQETQYF; CDR3 DNA: TGTGCCAGCAGCCAACGGCTAGCGGGGGCCCAAGAGACCCAGTACTTC
J gene: TRBJ2-5; V gene: TRBV29-1; D gene: .; clone size: .; CDR3 protein: CSVEDLDIKETQYF; CDR3 DNA: TGCAGCGTTGAAGATCTGGACATTAAAGAGACCCAGTACTTC
J gene: TRBJ2-1; V gene: TRBV5-6; D gene: .; clone size: .; CDR3 protein: CASSLGQSYNEQFF; CDR3 DNA: TGTGCCAGCAGCTTGGGACAGTCCTACAATGAGCAGTTCTTC
J gene: TRBJ2-1; V gene: TRBV11-2; D gene: .; clone size: .; CDR3 protein: CAIAQSSYNEQFF; CDR3 DNA: TGTGCCATCGCACAGAGCTCCTACAATGAGCAGTTCTTC
J gene: TRBJ2-1; V gene: TRBV4-1; D gene: TRBD2; clone size: .; CDR3 protein: CASSQGGTSGRGYYNEQFF; CDR3 DNA: TGCGCCAGCAGCCAAGGAGGGACTAGCGGGAGGGGCTACTACAATGAGCAGTTCTTC
J gene: TRBJ1-1; V gene: TRBV30; D gene: .; clone size: once; CDR3 protein: CAWSVRGNTEAFF; CDR3 DNA: TGTGCCTGGAGTGTACGGGGGAACACTGAAGCTTTCTTT
J gene: TRBJ1-1; V gene: TRBV21-1; D gene: .; clone size: .; CDR3 protein: CASSKSGGRDLKGAFF; CDR3 DNA: TGTGCCAGCAGCAAATCTGGCGGCAGGGATTTAAAGGGGGCTTTCTTT
J gene: TRBJ1-2; V gene: TRBV7-2; D gene: .; clone size: .; CDR3 protein: CASSITGDYGYTF; CDR3 DNA: TGTGCCAGCAGTATAACGGGTGACTATGGCTACACCTTC
J gene: TRBJ2-3; V gene: TRBV6-2/TRBV6-3; D gene: .; clone size: once; CDR3 protein: CASSWGPSPDTQYF; CDR3 DNA: TGTGCCAGCAGTTGGGGCCCTTCCCCAGATACGCAGTATTTT
J gene: TRBJ2-7; V gene: TRBV28; D gene: .; clone size: .; CDR3 protein: CASSLFGFEQYF; CDR3 DNA: TGTGCCAGCAGTTTATTCGGGTTCGAGCAGTACTTC
J gene: TRBJ2-1; V gene: TRBV18; D gene: TRBD1; clone size: .; CDR3 protein: CASLSGTGTYNEQFF; CDR3 DNA: TGTGCCAGCTTATCCGGGACAGGCACCTACAATGAGCAGTTCTTC
J gene: TRBJ2-1; V gene: TRBV7-2; D gene: .; clone size: .; CDR3 protein: CASSPGQLYNEQFF; CDR3 DNA: TGTGCCAGCAGCCCAGGACAACTCTACAATGAGCAGTTCTTC
J gene: TRBJ2-5; V gene: TRBV7-8; D gene: TRBD2; clone size: .; CDR3 protein: CASTSPRLAGGHETQYF; CDR3 DNA: TGTGCCAGCACCAGTCCCCGACTAGCGGGGGGGCACGAGACCCAGTACTTC
J gene: TRBJ2-7; V gene: TRBV5-1; D gene: .; clone size: .; CDR3 protein: CASRGQTSSYEQYF; CDR3 DNA: TGCGCCAGCAGGGGACAGACTAGCTCCTACGAGCAGTACTTC
J gene: TRBJ1-2; V gene: TRBV11-1; D gene: .; clone size: .; CDR3 protein: CASSLGGPEHGYTF; CDR3 DNA: TGTGCCAGCAGCTTAGGGGGGCCGGAACATGGCTACACCTTC
J gene: TRBJ1-4; V gene: TRBV6-2/TRBV6-3; D gene: .; clone size: .; CDR3 protein: CASSWAGAGEKLFF; CDR3 DNA: TGTGCCAGCAGTTGGGCCGGGGCGGGAGAAAAACTGTTTTTT
J gene: TRBJ2-5; V gene: TRBV6-1; D gene: .; clone size: once; CDR3 protein: CASSDGWGVETQYF; CDR3 DNA: TGTGCCAGCAGTGACGGTTGGGGGGTCGAGACCCAGTACTTC
J gene: TRBJ2-2; V gene: TRBV19; D gene: TRBD1; clone size: .; CDR3 protein: CASNDGQAINTGELFF; CDR3 DNA: TGTGCCAGTAACGACGGACAGGCCATAAACACCGGGGAGCTGTTTTTT
J gene: TRBJ2-2; V gene: TRBV19; D gene: TRBD1; clone size: .; CDR3 protein: CASTRNPGTGTGELFF; CDR3 DNA: TGTGCCAGTACCCGAAACCCCGGGACAGGGACCGGGGAGCTGTTTTTT
J gene: TRBJ1-2; V gene: TRBV6-2/TRBV6-3; D gene: TRBD1; clone size: .; CDR3 protein: CASSYLTGAPYGYTF; CDR3 DNA: TGTGCCAGCAGTTACCTGACAGGGGCTCCCTATGGCTACACCTTC
J gene: TRBJ2-7; V gene: TRBV6-5; D gene: TRBD1; clone size: .; CDR3 protein: CASNNRDRLF; CDR3 DNA: TGTGCCAGCAATAACCGGGACAGGCTTTTC
J gene: TRBJ1-4; V gene: TRBV2; D gene: .; clone size: .; CDR3 protein: CASSEREKLFF; CDR3 DNA: TGTGCCAGCAGTGAACGGGAAAAACTGTTTTTT
J gene: TRBJ1-1; V gene: TRBV27; D gene: TRBD1; clone size: .; CDR3 protein: CASSLYYRGADPEAFF; CDR3 DNA: TGTGCCAGCAGTTTATACTACAGGGGCGCCGACCCTGAAGCTTTCTTT
J gene: TRBJ1-2; V gene: TRBV7-9; D gene: .; clone size: once; CDR3 protein: CASSQEEPDDGYTF; CDR3 DNA: TGTGCCAGCAGCCAAGAGGAACCTGATGATGGCTACACCTTC
J gene: TRBJ1-5; V gene: TRBV19; D gene: TRBD1; clone size: .; CDR3 protein: CASSIRTGNQPQHF; CDR3 DNA: TGTGCCAGTAGTATTAGGACAGGAAATCAGCCCCAGCATTTT
J gene: TRBJ1-2; V gene: TRBV18; D gene: .; clone size: .; CDR3 protein: CASSPLQGDGYTF; CDR3 DNA: TGTGCCAGCTCACCACTACAGGGTGATGGCTACACCTTC
J gene: TRBJ2-2; V gene: TRBV7-8; D gene: TRBD1; clone size: .; CDR3 protein: CASSLGQGATGELFF; CDR3 DNA: TGTGCCAGCAGCCTCGGACAGGGGGCTACCGGGGAGCTGTTTTTT
J gene: TRBJ1-6; V gene: TRBV4-1; D gene: TRBD1; clone size: .; CDR3 protein: CASSPLQGKALNSPLHF; CDR3 DNA: TGCGCCAGCAGCCCGCTACAGGGGAAGGCCCTAAATTCACCCCTCCACTTT
J gene: TRBJ2-7; V gene: TRBV3-1/TRBV3-2; D gene: TRBD1; clone size: .; CDR3 protein: CASSPPGQDEQYF; CDR3 DNA: TGTGCCAGCAGCCCTCCCGGACAGGACGAGCAGTACTTC